Listed below are T cell receptor beta chains from one sample, sequenced in a study of CD8 T cells in Susac syndrome. TCRdb analysed the immunoSEQ multiplex PCR reads with MiXCR anew, one entry per CDR3 protein. The sample has over 130,000 distinct CDR3 sequences, about 95% seen once. The sample comprised CD4+ T cells from PBMCs. The receptors originated from a human donor with Susac syndrome. The CDR3 runs from the conserved cysteine through the conserved F or W. The D gene is left open where the match is weak. For some rows the clone size is stated as once, few or many, or as a class when expanded; others skip it.

clone_size: -
j_call: TRBJ2-7
d_call: -
v_call: TRBV6-2/TRBV6-3
cdr3_length: 15
cdr3_nt: TGTGCCAGCAGTTACGGTGGTGCGGCGACCTACGAGCAGTACTTC
cdr3_aa: CASSYGGAATYEQYF

clone_size: -
j_call: TRBJ1-2
d_call: -
v_call: TRBV7-9
cdr3_length: 14
cdr3_nt: TGTGCCAGCAGGATGCTCCGGGACCACAATGGCTACACCTTC
cdr3_aa: CASRMLRDHNGYTF

clone_size: -
j_call: TRBJ2-7
d_call: TRBD1
v_call: TRBV29-1
cdr3_length: 14
cdr3_nt: TGCAGCGTTGAGGGTGGACAGGGGGCCCGGGAGCAGTACTTC
cdr3_aa: CSVEGGQGAREQYF

clone_size: -
j_call: TRBJ2-2
d_call: -
v_call: TRBV2
cdr3_length: 15
cdr3_nt: TGTGCCAGCAGTGAAATCGGCTTCGACGCCGGGGAGCTGTTTTTT
cdr3_aa: CASSEIGFDAGELFF

clone_size: -
j_call: TRBJ2-3
d_call: -
v_call: TRBV6-2/TRBV6-3
cdr3_length: 12
cdr3_nt: TGTGCCAGCACCTCCGGGACTGCTACGCAGTATTTT
cdr3_aa: CASTSGTATQYF

clone_size: -
j_call: TRBJ2-3
d_call: -
v_call: TRBV27
cdr3_length: 13
cdr3_nt: TGTGCCAGCAAGGGTTCCGGCACAGATACGCAGTATTTT
cdr3_aa: CASKGSGTDTQYF

clone_size: -
j_call: TRBJ1-2
d_call: TRBD1
v_call: TRBV20-1
cdr3_length: 14
cdr3_nt: TGCAGTGCTAGACTTCGACGGGACAGAGAGGGCTACACCTTC
cdr3_aa: CSARLRRDREGYTF

clone_size: -
j_call: TRBJ2-4
d_call: TRBD2
v_call: TRBV19
cdr3_length: 14
cdr3_nt: TGTGCCACTCGACCTCCGGGGGAGGGGAACATTCAGTACTTC
cdr3_aa: CATRPPGEGNIQYF

clone_size: -
j_call: TRBJ2-3
d_call: -
v_call: TRBV30
cdr3_length: 14
cdr3_nt: TGTGCCTGGGGGATGGGACTTGACACAGATACGCAGTATTTT
cdr3_aa: CAWGMGLDTDTQYF

clone_size: -
j_call: TRBJ2-7
d_call: -
v_call: TRBV20-1
cdr3_length: 13
cdr3_nt: TGCAGTGCTGGAGGACAGAGCTCCCACGAGCAGTACTTC
cdr3_aa: CSAGGQSSHEQYF

clone_size: once
j_call: TRBJ2-1
d_call: TRBD2
v_call: TRBV25-1
cdr3_length: 11
cdr3_nt: TGTGCCAGCATCAGGCAAGCGGGAAAGTTCTTC
cdr3_aa: CASIRQAGKFF

clone_size: -
j_call: TRBJ1-4
d_call: -
v_call: TRBV4-1
cdr3_length: 15
cdr3_nt: TGCGCCAGCAGCCAAGAGGGGGGGAACAGTGAAAAACTGTTTTTT
cdr3_aa: CASSQEGGNSEKLFF

clone_size: -
j_call: TRBJ1-2
d_call: -
v_call: TRBV15
cdr3_length: 17
cdr3_nt: TGTGCCACCAGCAGAGAGAAGGACAGCTACTCTAACTATGGCTACACCTTC
cdr3_aa: CATSREKDSYSNYGYTF

clone_size: -
j_call: TRBJ2-5
d_call: -
v_call: TRBV5-1
cdr3_length: 12
cdr3_nt: TGCGCCAGCAGCTTCGACCAAGAGACCCAGTACTTC
cdr3_aa: CASSFDQETQYF

clone_size: -
j_call: TRBJ2-3
d_call: -
v_call: TRBV6-5
cdr3_length: 17
cdr3_nt: TGTGCCAGCAGTTACTCGATCGAGTGGGGGGGCCCAGATACGCAGTATTTT
cdr3_aa: CASSYSIEWGGPDTQYF

clone_size: -
j_call: TRBJ2-3
d_call: -
v_call: TRBV20-1
cdr3_length: 13
cdr3_nt: TGCAGTGCTTGCAGTGGGGCCACAGATACGCAGTATTTT
cdr3_aa: CSACSGATDTQYF

clone_size: -
j_call: TRBJ2-5
d_call: -
v_call: TRBV2
cdr3_length: 17
cdr3_nt: TGTGCCAGCAGCCTCGGACTCAGCCGGGGGTACCAAGAGACCCAGTACTTC
cdr3_aa: CASSLGLSRGYQETQYF

clone_size: -
j_call: TRBJ1-2
d_call: -
v_call: TRBV27
cdr3_length: 14
cdr3_nt: TGTGCCAGCAGTCCGAATCCGGCAGGCTATGGCTACACCTTC
cdr3_aa: CASSPNPAGYGYTF

clone_size: -
j_call: TRBJ2-2
d_call: -
v_call: TRBV20-1
cdr3_length: 14
cdr3_nt: TGCAGTGCCGCGGACGGCGCGAACACCGGGGAGCTGTTTTTT
cdr3_aa: CSAADGANTGELFF

clone_size: -
j_call: TRBJ2-1
d_call: TRBD2
v_call: TRBV3-1
cdr3_length: 11
cdr3_nt: TGTGCCAGCAGTCACTCAGGGAGGGAGTTCTTC
cdr3_aa: CASSHSGREFF

clone_size: -
j_call: TRBJ2-3
d_call: -
v_call: TRBV7-2
cdr3_length: 12
cdr3_nt: TGTGCCAGCAGCTCGAGGAGAGATACGCAGTATTTT
cdr3_aa: CASSSRRDTQYF

clone_size: -
j_call: TRBJ2-5
d_call: -
v_call: TRBV20-1
cdr3_length: 14
cdr3_nt: TGCAGTGCTAGAGCAGAAGGCAGGGAAGAGACCCAGTACTTC
cdr3_aa: CSARAEGREETQYF